The 2 T cell receptor beta chains below all came from one sample that was sequenced in a study of siplizumab effects on memory and regulatory T cells. Clones were read by immunoSEQ multiplex PCR, and TCRdb kept only the in-frame ones, dropping some. The sample carries approximately 60,000 clones, roughly 85% recorded once. What was sequenced was memory CD4+ T cells sorted from blood. The receptors here all came from a human donor in good health.

V gene TRBV7-9 combines with J gene TRBJ2-7; D is possibly TRBD2 (6 bases). The CDR3 consists of 15 residues. Trimming took 4 bases from V and 0 from J, leaving 13 bases between them. Germline loops: CDR1 SEHNR, CDR2 FQNEAQ (reference sequence). The CDR3 region has the DNA TGTGCCAGCAGCTCGAATGGGGGGAACTCCTACGAGCAGTACTTC. Translation gives CASSSNGGNSYEQYF.

The chain combines TRBV4-1 with TRBJ2-1; 7 nucleotides line up with TRBD2. The trim removed 4 bases at V and 2 bases at J, leaving 11 bases unmatched. Germline V lookup: CDR1 MGHRA, CDR2 YSYEKL. The CDR3 consists of 17 residues. The CDR3 coding sequence is TGCGCCAGCAGCCGGGGTGGACTAGTCGGAACCTACAATGAGCAGTTCTTC. Protein: CASSRGGLVGTYNEQFF.